Given below is one TCR beta chain in context. Per the original methods: Nucleated cell counts were estimated from reference gene primer amplification. TCRdb's copy holds only in-frame clones and misses some; the assay was immunoSEQ multiplex PCR. Clone size and the V and J calls come from that table; the DNA yielded D and trimming. The repertoire includes over 200,000 clones, 80% of them detected once, and 4% to 5.5% sits in the top ten. This entry is derived from a study of blood T cell repertoires in COVID-19. In the study overall: Sites across the United States, Italy and Spain contributed samples from acute and convalescent COVID-19. T cells, B-cell-depleted T cells, or PBMCs provided the cDNA or gDNA that served as material.

Trimming took 5 bases from V and 4 from J; bases not matched to a gene: 5. The CDR3 is 15 amino acids. Germline V gene data show CDR1 as SNHLY and CDR2 as FYNNEI. This receptor was taken from a human donor in a cohort sampled during active COVID-19. Sequenced: peripheral blood. The chain links TRBV2 to TRBJ1-2, with TRBD1 identical over 12 bases. The DNA of the CDR3 is TGTGCCAGCAGTATAGGGACAGGGGGCGGCTATGGCTACACCTTC. Protein product: CASSIGTGGGYGYTF.